This entry lists 29 T cell receptor beta chains sequenced from one sample in a study of technical replicates of blood from four donors. This table comes from immunoSEQ multiplex PCR, and its TCRdb copy is limited to in-frame clones, with some not included. The repertoire holds some 94,000 clones, 90% to 96% seen once, with roughly 0.36% in the top ten. What was sequenced was T cells isolated from PBMCs. The receptors originated from a human donor in good health.

The V and J genes are TRBV20-1 and TRBJ2-4; no clear D gene. This CDR3 comprises 11 residues. Germline V CDR1 and CDR2: DFQATT, SNEGSKA (reference sequence). Trimming pared 3 bases from V and 2 bases from J, leaving 2 bases between. The CDR3 bases are TGCAGTGCTAGCTCCAAAAACATTCAGTACTTC. Residues: CSASSKNIQYF.

The chain joins TRBV5-4 to TRBJ1-2, with D possibly TRBD1 on 6 matching bases. V dropped 4 bases and J dropped 0 bases, with 13 bases sitting between them. CDR1 is SGHNT, CDR2 YYREEE, per germline (reference sequence). The CDR3 extends over 15 amino acids. The CDR3 loop reads CASSPRGGTNYGYTF. The CDR3 region has the DNA TGTGCCAGCAGCCCCAGGGGAGGGACTAACTATGGCTACACCTTC.

The V gene is TRBV15, the J gene TRBJ2-7; D unresolved. CDR1 and CDR2 (germline): LNHNV, YYDKDF (reference sequence). The length of the CDR3 is 13 residues. V was shortened by 0 bases and J by 6 bases, with 9 bases between the two germline ends. The CDR3 sequence is CATSRDPLGEQYF. The DNA for the CDR3 is TGTGCCACCAGCAGAGATCCCCTCGGCGAGCAGTACTTC.

The chain has TRBV9 and TRBJ1-5, with TRBD1 identical over 7 bases. CDR3 size: 14 residues. Looked up from germline, CDR1 is SGDLS and CDR2 is YYNGEE. Losses at the gene ends were 4 bases for V and 5 bases for J; bases not matched to a gene: 6. DNA for the CDR3: TGTGCCAGCAGCACGGGGACAGATCATCAGCCCCAGCATTTT. It yields the protein CASSTGTDHQPQHF.

The chain has TRBV7-9 and TRBJ2-1; D possibly corresponds to TRBD2 (5 bases). There are 15 residues in the CDR3. Looked up from germline, CDR1 is SEHNR and CDR2 is FQNEAQ (reference sequence). The V end was cut by 1 base, the J end by 9 bases, with 16 bases between. For the CDR3, the DNA is TGTGCCAGCAGCTTAGTAGAGGGCCGTATCGGTGAGCAGTTCTTC. It yields the protein CASSLVEGRIGEQFF. Together with reference TRBV7-9 and TRBJ2-1, the CDR3 gives the full variable domain: DTGVSQNPRHKITKRGQNVTFRCDPISEHNRLYWYRQTLGQGPEFLTYFQNEAQLEKSRLLSDRFSAERPKGSFSTLEIQRTEQGDSAMYLCASSLVEGRIGEQFFGPGTRLTVL.

The chain combines TRBV5-1 with TRBJ2-1; D ambiguous. With 0 bases removed from V and 11 bases from J, the gap between germline ends came to 9 bases. The CDR3 is 12 residues long. The germline V gene has CDR1 SGHRS and CDR2 YFSETQ. The CDR3, as DNA: TGCGCCAGCAGCTTGGTGGGCAGACAGCAGTTCTTC. Its protein product is CASSLVGRQQFF.

The J gene is TRBJ2-1, the V gene TRBV6-6, with D uncertain. Germline V lookup: CDR1 MNHNY, CDR2 SVGAGI (reference sequence). The CDR3 length is 16 residues. V was pared by 2 bases and J by 4 bases, with 15 bases between. For the CDR3, the DNA is TGTGCCAGCAGTTACGTCAGTACCCGATTTTACAATGAGCAGTTCTTC. Translating gives CASSYVSTRFYNEQFF.

The chain recombines TRBV7-9 with TRBJ2-3; a possible D gene is TRBD2 (5 bases). The CDR3 has 14 amino acids. Per germline, CDR1 SEHNR and CDR2 FQNEAQ (reference sequence). Trimming cost V 8 bases and J 2 bases, with 14 bases left between them. The CDR3 loop reads CASGIGRATDTQYF. As DNA, the CDR3 is TGTGCCAGCGGGATTGGGCGGGCCACAGATACGCAGTATTTT.

This rearrangement joins TRBV9 to TRBJ2-1; a possible D gene is TRBD2 (5 bases). V was shortened by 2 bases and J by 0 bases, with 15 bases between the two germline ends. This CDR3 is built from 17 residues. CDR1 SGDLS and CDR2 YYNGEE come from the germline V gene. CDR3 protein: CASSVSISGSSYNEQFF. Here the CDR3 DNA reads TGTGCCAGCAGCGTCTCGATAAGTGGGAGCTCCTACAATGAGCAGTTCTTC.

The chain joins TRBV7-3 to TRBJ2-7, with TRBD2 as a possible D gene (5 bases). In germline, CDR1 is SGHTA, CDR2 FQGTGA. The CDR3 is 15 residues long. The V gene lost 5 bases and the J gene lost 7 bases, with 21 bases spanning the gap. CDR3 nucleotide sequence: TGTGCCAGCAGCCAACAAACCGGGATTCTACAGGAGCAGTACTTC. Translating it yields CASSQQTGILQEQYF.

The chain uses TRBV13 and TRBJ1-2; possible D gene TRBD1, 5 bases. The germline V gene encodes CDR1 PRHDT and CDR2 FYEKMQ (reference sequence). Between the trimmed V and J ends, which lost 5 bases and 3 bases, there was a span of 19 bases. The CDR3 runs 16 residues. CDR3 nucleotides: TGTGCCAGCAGCGTTTTTGGGGCTTGGGAGGACTATGGCTACACCTTC. Translated: CASSVFGAWEDYGYTF.

The CDR3 DNA is TGTGCTAGTGGACTCACAGGGCTTGATGGCTACACCTTC. It yields the protein CASGLTGLDGYTF. The chain couples TRBV12-5 to TRBJ1-2, with D perhaps matching TRBD1 (6 bases). V was trimmed by 6 bases and J by 6 bases, leaving 14 bases between them. There are 13 residues in the CDR3. Germline CDR1 is LGHNT and CDR2 is FRNRAP.

The chain carries TRBV7-9 and TRBJ1-2; 7 positions agree with TRBD1. V gave up 5 bases and J gave up 7 bases; unmatched junction bases: 10. Germline lookup yields CDR1 SEHNR and CDR2 FQNEAQ (reference sequence). The CDR3 has 14 amino acids. CDR3 nucleotides: TGTGCCAGCAGCGGGGTTAGGGGGCGAGCTGGCTACACCTTC. Its translation is CASSGVRGRAGYTF.

This sequence joins TRBV6-5 and TRBJ1-1, with D uncertain. The V gene's germline CDR1 is MNHEY and CDR2 SVGAGI. The CDR3 consists of 12 residues. Trimming took off 6 bases at V and 7 bases at J, with 12 bases between the two ends. The CDR3 DNA reads TGTGCCAGCAGCCCGGGGAGGAGTGAAGCTTTCTTT. It is translated as CASSPGRSEAFF.

V and J are TRBV7-2 and TRBJ2-7; 11 bases are a match to TRBD2. The junction had 2 bases not matched to a gene; V was cut back by 1 base and J by 3 bases. The CDR3 loop spans 15 amino acids. Germline loops: CDR1 SGHTA, CDR2 FQGNSA. The CDR3, as DNA: TGTGCCAGCAGCTTAGGACTAGCGGGATTCTACGAGCAGTACTTC. This gives the protein CASSLGLAGFYEQYF.

This chain links TRBV10-3 with TRBJ1-1; TRBD1 matches at 8 bases. V gave up 4 bases and J gave up 3 bases; unmatched junction bases: 4. Looked up from germline, CDR1 is ENHRY and CDR2 is SYGVKD. The CDR3 has 14 amino acids. Written as DNA, the CDR3 is TGTGCCATCAGTGTAACAGGGGGGGACACTGAAGCTTTCTTT. It specifies CAISVTGGDTEAFF.

This clone appeared a single time. DNA for the CDR3: TGTGCCAGCAGTTACAGCTATAACTATGGCTACACCTTC. Amino acid sequence: CASSYSYNYGYTF. The chain has TRBV6-5 and TRBJ1-2, with no clear D. Per germline, CDR1 MNHEY and CDR2 SVGAGI. CDR3 length: 13 residues. Trimming took off 2 bases at V and 1 base at J, with 5 bases between the two ends.

The chain recombines TRBV10-3 with TRBJ2-7, with a weak D call TRBD1 (6 bases). CDR1 ENHRY and CDR2 SYGVKD come from the germline V gene. The length of the CDR3 is 13 residues. V was trimmed by 7 bases and J by 5 bases, leaving 15 bases between them. Written as DNA, the CDR3 is TGTGCCATCAATCAGGACAGACCACACGAGCAGTACTTC. This codes for CAINQDRPHEQYF.

The chain employs TRBV7-9 and TRBJ2-3; 7 nucleotides align to TRBD1. The CDR3 length is 16 residues. The ends lost 5 bases at V and 0 bases at J; junction bases unmatched: 8. Germline-derived CDR1 and CDR2 are SEHNR and FQNEAQ (reference sequence). The CDR3 spells CASSVTGVRSTDTQYF. Here the CDR3 DNA reads TGTGCCAGCAGCGTAACAGGGGTGAGGAGCACAGATACGCAGTATTTT.

V is TRBV7-2 and J is TRBJ2-7; 10 nucleotides line up with TRBD2. Germline V lookup: CDR1 SGHTA, CDR2 FQGNSA. The CDR3 extends over 17 amino acids. V dropped 0 bases and J dropped 3; count of bases not matched to a gene: 8. The chain's CDR3 is CASSLAPSGSTRYEQYF. The CDR3 DNA follows: TGTGCCAGCAGCTTAGCGCCTAGCGGGAGTACCCGCTACGAGCAGTACTTC.

V and J are TRBV5-1 and TRBJ1-1; the D is unclear. Trimming left V 1 base short and J 1 base short, with 11 bases between. CDR3 length equals 15 residues. Germline V lookup: CDR1 SGHRS, CDR2 YFSETQ. This CDR3 is CASSLIAFGNTEAFF. The CDR3 DNA reads as TGCGCCAGCAGCTTGATAGCCTTCGGGAACACTGAAGCTTTCTTT.

The gene calls are TRBV19 and TRBJ1-2; 7 bases map to TRBD1. Germline lookup yields CDR1 LNHDA and CDR2 SQIVND (reference sequence). This CDR3 is built from 14 residues. With V trimmed by 4 bases and J by 2 bases, 4 bases remained unmatched. In DNA, the CDR3 is TGTGCCAGTAGTACCGGGACAGTCAACTATGGCTACACCTTC. Translation: CASSTGTVNYGYTF.

Comments on this clone: This specimen includes other DNA sequences encoding the same CDR3. V gene TRBV28 combines with J gene TRBJ1-5, with D unclear. CDR1 and CDR2 from the germline V gene are MDHEN and SYDVKM. V gave up 3 bases and J gave up 2 bases, with 2 bases separating them. The CDR3 runs 12 residues. CDR3 DNA sequence: TGTGCCAGCAGTTTCGGCAATCAGCCCCAGCATTTT. Translated, it gives CASSFGNQPQHF.

The V and J genes are TRBV11-2 and TRBJ2-5, with a possible D match to TRBD1 (6 bases). From germline, CDR1 is SGHAT and CDR2 FQNNGV. This CDR3 comprises 14 residues. V dropped 2 bases and J dropped 5 bases, with 12 bases sitting between them. CDR3 protein: CASSLNRVGETQYF. The CDR3 DNA reads TGTGCCAGCAGCTTAAACAGGGTCGGGGAGACCCAGTACTTC.

The rearrangement joins TRBV9 to TRBJ2-7; 7 bases are a match to TRBD2. Germline V gene sequence: CDR1 SGDLS, CDR2 YYNGEE. V shed 7 bases, J shed 5 bases, and the junction held 12 bases outside the gene matches. There are 14 residues in the CDR3. Here the CDR3 DNA reads TGTGCCAGCGGGGAGGGAGGGCCTCTAAACGAGCAGTACTTC. It codes for CASGEGGPLNEQYF.

The rearrangement joins TRBV10-2 to TRBJ1-5; TRBD1 is a possible D gene (5 bases). Germline V gene sequence: CDR1 WSHSY, CDR2 SAAADI. CDR3 length: 14 amino acids. The V end lost 4 bases, the J end lost 2 bases, and 9 bases lay between the germline ends. The CDR3 is CASSGAGRNQPQHF. CDR3 DNA sequence: TGCGCCAGCAGTGGAGCGGGGCGCAATCAGCCCCAGCATTTT.

Notes on this clone: The same CDR3 arises from other DNA sequences in this sample as well. The chain combines TRBV5-4 with TRBJ2-1; D is unclear. CDR3 length: 13 amino acids. The germline V gene has CDR1 SGHNT and CDR2 YYREEE (reference sequence). The germline V and J ends were trimmed by 4 bases and 4 bases, with 9 bases remaining between them. The CDR3 sequence: CASSGDSYNEQFF. As DNA, the CDR3 is TGTGCCAGCAGCGGTGACTCGTACAATGAGCAGTTCTTC.

The V call is TRBV7-9, the J call TRBJ2-5; D gene unclear. V lost 5 bases and J lost 4, with 14 bases in between. The CDR3 is 14 residues long. Germline V gives CDR1 SEHNR, CDR2 FQNEAQ (reference sequence). The CDR3 loop reads CASSPDAVLETQYF. The CDR3 nucleotides are TGTGCCAGCAGCCCAGACGCGGTTTTAGAGACCCAGTACTTC. Combining the CDR3 with reference TRBV7-9 and TRBJ2-5 gives the whole variable domain DTGVSQNPRHKITKRGQNVTFRCDPISEHNRLYWYRQTLGQGPEFLTYFQNEAQLEKSRLLSDRFSAERPKGSFSTLEIQRTEQGDSAMYLCASSPDAVLETQYFGPGTRLLVL.

This chain uses TRBV6-5 with TRBJ2-1; 9 bases are a match to TRBD2. The CDR3 extends over 14 amino acids. Looked up from germline, CDR1 is MNHEY and CDR2 is SVGAGI. With 9 bases clipped from V and 2 bases from J, the junction kept 5 bases outside the gene matches. The CDR3 DNA follows: TGTGCCAGTCGCGGGACTAGCACCTACAATGAGCAGTTCTTC. Its translation is CASRGTSTYNEQFF.